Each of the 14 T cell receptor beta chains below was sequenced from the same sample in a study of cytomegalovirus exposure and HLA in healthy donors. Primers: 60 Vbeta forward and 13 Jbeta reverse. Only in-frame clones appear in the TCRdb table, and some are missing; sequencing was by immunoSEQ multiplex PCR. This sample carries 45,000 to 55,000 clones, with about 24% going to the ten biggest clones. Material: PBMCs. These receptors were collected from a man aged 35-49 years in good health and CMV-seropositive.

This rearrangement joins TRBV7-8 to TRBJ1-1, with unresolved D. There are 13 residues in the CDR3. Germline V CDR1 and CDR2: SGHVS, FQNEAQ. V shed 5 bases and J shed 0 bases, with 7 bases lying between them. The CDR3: CASSQSVNTEAFF. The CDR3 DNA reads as TGTGCCAGCAGCCAGTCAGTGAACACTGAAGCTTTCTTT.

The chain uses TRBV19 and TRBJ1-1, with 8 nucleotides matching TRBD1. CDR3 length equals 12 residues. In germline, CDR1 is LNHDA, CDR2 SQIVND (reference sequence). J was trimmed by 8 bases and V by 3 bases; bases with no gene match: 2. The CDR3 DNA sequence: TGTGCCAGTAGTATCGGACAGGGAGAAGCTTTCTTT. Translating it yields CASSIGQGEAFF.

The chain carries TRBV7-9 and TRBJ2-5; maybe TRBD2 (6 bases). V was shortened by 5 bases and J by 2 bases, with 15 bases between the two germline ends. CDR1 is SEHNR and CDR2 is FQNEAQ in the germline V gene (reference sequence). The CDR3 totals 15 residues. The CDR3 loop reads CASSPPASAQETQYF. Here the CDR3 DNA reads TGTGCCAGCAGCCCCCCGGCTAGCGCTCAAGAGACCCAGTACTTC.

Here the CDR3 reads CSAPIYEQYF. CDR3 nucleotides: TGCAGTGCTCCAATCTACGAGCAGTACTTC. The J gene is TRBJ2-7, the V gene TRBV20-1; D uncertain. Germline CDR1 is DFQATT and CDR2 is SNEGSKA (reference sequence). Trimming pared 5 bases from V and 3 bases from J, leaving 5 bases between. The CDR3 spans 10 residues.

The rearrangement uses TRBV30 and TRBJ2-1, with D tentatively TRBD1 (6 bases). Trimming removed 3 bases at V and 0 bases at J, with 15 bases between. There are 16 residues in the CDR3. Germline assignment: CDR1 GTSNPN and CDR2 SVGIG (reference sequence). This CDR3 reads CAWRLTGLSSYNEQFF. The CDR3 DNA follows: TGTGCCTGGAGGTTGACAGGTTTAAGCTCCTACAATGAGCAGTTCTTC.

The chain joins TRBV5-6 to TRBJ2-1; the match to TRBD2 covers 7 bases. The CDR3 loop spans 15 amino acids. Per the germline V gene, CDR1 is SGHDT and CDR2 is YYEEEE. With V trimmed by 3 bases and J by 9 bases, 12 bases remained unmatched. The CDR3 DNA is TGTGCCAGCAGCTCAGAGAGGGTGGGGGGGACTGAGCAGTTCTTC. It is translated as CASSSERVGGTEQFF.

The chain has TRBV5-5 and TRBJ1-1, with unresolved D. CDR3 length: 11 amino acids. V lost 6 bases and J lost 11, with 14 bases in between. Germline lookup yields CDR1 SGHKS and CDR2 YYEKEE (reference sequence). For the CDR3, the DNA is TGTGCCAGCATCTCCCCCCTAGCCGCTTTCTTT. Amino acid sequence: CASISPLAAFF.

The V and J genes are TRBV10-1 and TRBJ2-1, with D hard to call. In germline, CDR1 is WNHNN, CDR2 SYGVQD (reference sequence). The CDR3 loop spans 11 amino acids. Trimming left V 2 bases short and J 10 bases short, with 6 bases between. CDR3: CASSETDEQFF. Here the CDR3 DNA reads TGCGCCAGCAGTGAGACAGACGAGCAGTTCTTC.

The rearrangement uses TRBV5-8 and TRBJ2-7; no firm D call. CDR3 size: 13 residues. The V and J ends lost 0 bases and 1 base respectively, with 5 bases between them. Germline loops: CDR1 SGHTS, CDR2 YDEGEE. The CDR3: CASSLDRSYEQYF. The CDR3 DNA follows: TGTGCCAGCAGCTTGGACAGATCCTACGAGCAGTACTTC.

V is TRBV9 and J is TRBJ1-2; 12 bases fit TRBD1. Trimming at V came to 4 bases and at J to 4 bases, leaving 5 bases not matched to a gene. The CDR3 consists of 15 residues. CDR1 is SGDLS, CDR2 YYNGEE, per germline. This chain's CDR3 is CASSPGTGGPYGYTF. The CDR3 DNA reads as TGTGCCAGCAGCCCGGGGACAGGGGGCCCCTATGGCTACACCTTC.

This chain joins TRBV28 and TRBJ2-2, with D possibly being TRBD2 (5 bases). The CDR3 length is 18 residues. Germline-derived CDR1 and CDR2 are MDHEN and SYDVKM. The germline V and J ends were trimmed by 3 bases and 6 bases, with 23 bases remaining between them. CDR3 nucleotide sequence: TGTGCCAGCAGTTTTACGTTCCCCTGGGCAAGCGGCGCCGGGGAGCTGTTTTTT. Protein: CASSFTFPWASGAGELFF. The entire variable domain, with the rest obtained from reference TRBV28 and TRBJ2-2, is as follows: DVKVTQSSRYLVKRTGEKVFLECVQDMDHENMFWYRQDPGLGLRLIYFSYDVKMKEKGDIPEGYSVSREKKERFSLILESASTNQTSMYLCASSFTFPWASGAGELFFGEGSRLTVL.

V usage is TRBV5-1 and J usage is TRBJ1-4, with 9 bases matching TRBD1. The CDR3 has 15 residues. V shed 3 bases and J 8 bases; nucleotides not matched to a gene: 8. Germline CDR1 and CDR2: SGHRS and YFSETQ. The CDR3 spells CASSSTGTGNEKLFF. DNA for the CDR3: TGCGCCAGCAGCTCCACCGGGACAGGGAACGAAAAACTGTTTTTT.

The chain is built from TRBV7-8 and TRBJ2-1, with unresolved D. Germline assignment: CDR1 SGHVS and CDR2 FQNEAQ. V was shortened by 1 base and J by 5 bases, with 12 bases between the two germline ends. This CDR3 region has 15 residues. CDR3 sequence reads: CASSLVPGVDNEQFF. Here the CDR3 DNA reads TGTGCCAGCAGCTTAGTCCCAGGTGTTGACAATGAGCAGTTCTTC. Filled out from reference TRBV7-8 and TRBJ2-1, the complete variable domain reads GAGVSQSPRYKVAKRGQDVALRCDPISGHVSLFWYQQALGQGPEFLTYFQNEAQLDKSGLPSDRFFAERPEGSVSTLKIQRTQQEDSAVYLCASSLVPGVDNEQFFGPGTRLTVL.

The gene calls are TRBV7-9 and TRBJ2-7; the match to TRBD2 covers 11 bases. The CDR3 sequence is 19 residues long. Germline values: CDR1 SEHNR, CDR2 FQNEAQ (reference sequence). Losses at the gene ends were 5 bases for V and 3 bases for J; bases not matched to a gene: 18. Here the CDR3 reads CASSTTIPTSGMSYYEQYF. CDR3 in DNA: TGTGCCAGCAGCACTACGATACCGACTAGCGGGATGTCATACTACGAGCAGTACTTC.